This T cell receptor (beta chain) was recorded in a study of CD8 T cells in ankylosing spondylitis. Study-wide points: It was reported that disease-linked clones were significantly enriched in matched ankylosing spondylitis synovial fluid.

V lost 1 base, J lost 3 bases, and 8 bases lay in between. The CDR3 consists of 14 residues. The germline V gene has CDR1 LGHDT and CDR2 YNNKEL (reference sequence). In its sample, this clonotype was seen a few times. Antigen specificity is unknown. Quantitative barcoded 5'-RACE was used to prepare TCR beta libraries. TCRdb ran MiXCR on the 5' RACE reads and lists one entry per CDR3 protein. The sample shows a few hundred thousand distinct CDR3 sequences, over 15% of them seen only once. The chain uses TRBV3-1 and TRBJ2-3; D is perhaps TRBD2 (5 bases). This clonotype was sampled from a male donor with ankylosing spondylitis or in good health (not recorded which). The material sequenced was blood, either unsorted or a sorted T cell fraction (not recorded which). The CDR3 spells CASSQVPGTDTQYF. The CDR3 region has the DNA TGTGCCAGCAGCCAAGTTCCGGGAACAGATACGCAGTATTTT.